This T cell receptor beta chain originates from a study of cytomegalovirus exposure and HLA in healthy donors. Whole-study context: HLA-typed donors were the source of about 85 million unique TCRs, which an early data release held. General study results and limits: In an earlier analysis, about 87% or about 30%: the productive usage of most TCR beta V segments. An analysis was carried out at a later point. It showed that HLA-associated TCR beta chains were more clonally expanded than equally common non-associated chains.

The V gene lost 6 bases and the J gene lost 8 bases, with 14 bases spanning the gap. The CDR3 extends over 13 amino acids. Per germline, CDR1 LNHDA and CDR2 SQIVND (reference sequence). Concerning this clone itself: The antigen is undetermined.

PCR primers comprised 60 Vbeta and 13 Jbeta primers. Libraries were prepared by immunoSEQ multiplex PCR; TCRdb keeps only in-frame clonotypes and omits some of them. The data contain about 130,000 clones, 87% of them seen just once; the ten biggest clones take up less than 5.5%. The sequencing input was PBMCs. The receptor comes from a woman aged 25-40 years in good health and CMV-seronegative. The rearrangement joins TRBV19 to TRBJ1-5; D unresolved. The CDR3 sequence is CASRYSTWEPQHF. CDR3 in DNA: TGTGCCAGTAGATACAGTACCTGGGAGCCCCAGCATTTT.